These T cell receptor beta chains were read from a single sample in a study of cytomegalovirus exposure and HLA in healthy donors. Data came from immunoSEQ multiplex PCR; TCRdb stores just in-frame clones and leaves some out. The table lists 60,000 to 65,000 clones. Input material: PBMCs. These receptors all come from a man between 25 and 39 years old in good health and CMV-seropositive. Each CDR3 is given with its conserved first and last residue. D genes are given only for firm matches. The size field is filled for only some rows; it gives once, few, many or a size class.

J,D,size,V,CDR3,DNA
TRBJ2-4,TRBD2,.,TRBV6-6,CASSYGGEGAKNIQYF,TGTGCCAGCAGTTACGGGGGGGAAGGGGCCAAAAACATTCAGTACTTC
TRBJ2-6,TRBD1,.,TRBV5-1,CASSLDRGQGTSGANVLTF,TGCGCCAGCAGCTTGGACCGCGGACAGGGAACCTCTGGGGCCAACGTCCTGACTTTC
TRBJ2-3,.,.,TRBV19,CASSIRARGISTDTQYF,TGTGCCAGTAGTATAAGGGCTCGGGGGATTAGCACAGATACGCAGTATTTT
TRBJ1-1,.,.,TRBV7-9,CASSLEWGRGTEAFF,TGTGCCAGCAGCTTAGAGTGGGGGAGGGGGACTGAAGCTTTCTTT
TRBJ2-7,TRBD2,.,TRBV5-6,CASSLVVDSGVHEQYF,TGTGCCAGCAGCTTGGTAGTAGATAGCGGGGTCCACGAGCAGTACTTC
TRBJ2-2,.,.,TRBV6-6,CASSYRGTGELFF,TGTGCCAGCAGTTACCGCGGAACCGGGGAGCTGTTTTTT
TRBJ2-2,.,.,TRBV7-3,CASSFYQGRGAAGELFF,TGTGCCAGCAGCTTCTACCAAGGACGGGGGGCGGCCGGGGAGCTGTTTTTT
TRBJ2-1,TRBD1,.,TRBV4-1,CASSQDGRGQYNEQFF,TGCGCCAGCAGCCAAGATGGCAGGGGGCAGTACAATGAGCAGTTCTTC
TRBJ1-5,TRBD1,.,TRBV18,CASSQDRDQPQHF,TGTGCCAGCTCACAAGACAGGGATCAGCCCCAGCATTTT
TRBJ2-3,TRBD1,.,TRBV29-1,CSVETGGISTDTQYF,TGCAGCGTGGAAACAGGGGGAATTAGCACAGATACGCAGTATTTT
TRBJ2-1,TRBD1,medium-sized,TRBV7-9,CASSATGPNEQFF,TGTGCCAGCAGCGCGACAGGGCCGAATGAGCAGTTCTTC
TRBJ1-1,TRBD1,.,TRBV6-5,CASSYSGQGSTEAFF,TGTGCCAGCAGTTACTCGGGACAGGGGTCGACTGAAGCTTTCTTT
TRBJ1-1,TRBD1,.,TRBV4-1,CASSHKRPGQPLANTEAFF,TGCGCCAGCAGCCACAAAAGACCGGGACAGCCCTTGGCGAACACTGAAGCTTTCTTT
TRBJ2-5,.,.,TRBV7-6,CASMGLGRGGETQYF,TGTGCCAGCATGGGGTTAGGGCGGGGAGGAGAGACCCAGTACTTC
TRBJ2-3,TRBD2,.,TRBV5-8,CASSLVRGVDTDTQYF,TGTGCCAGCAGCTTGGTTCGGGGGGTCGACACAGATACGCAGTATTTT
TRBJ1-1,.,.,TRBV9,CASSGTRGNTEAFF,TGTGCCAGCAGCGGCACCAGGGGGAACACTGAAGCTTTCTTT
TRBJ2-3,.,.,TRBV7-9,CASSSTHGGTQYF,TGTGCCAGCAGCTCGACCCACGGGGGTACGCAGTATTTT
TRBJ2-2,.,.,TRBV7-8,CASSPGMNTGELFF,TGTGCCAGCAGCCCGGGGATGAACACCGGGGAGCTGTTTTTT
TRBJ2-7,TRBD1,.,TRBV5-6,CASSLWRYRGGYEQYF,TGTGCCAGCAGCTTGTGGAGGTACAGGGGTGGCTACGAGCAGTACTTC
TRBJ1-1,.,.,TRBV7-9,CATDGANTEAFF,TGTGCCACCGACGGAGCCAACACTGAAGCTTTCTTT